This T cell receptor beta chain is from a study of T cell responses to AZD1222 COVID-19 vaccine. Sequenced by immunoSEQ multiplex PCR; TCRdb stores in-frame clones only, minus some. The data show roughly 80,000 clones, about nine tenths seen once. Germline assignment: CDR1 LNHDA and CDR2 SQIVND (reference sequence). Trimming left V 10 bases short and J 6 bases short, with 22 bases between. There are 14 residues in the CDR3. This TCR was sampled from an adult who received the AZD1222 COVID-19 vaccine. This chain joins TRBV19 and TRBJ2-7; D possibly corresponds to TRBD1 (6 bases). The sequences come from peripheral blood, collected 28 days after the second AZD1222 dose. The CDR3 is CATTPPGVGSEQYF. The CDR3 coding sequence is TGTGCCACCACGCCACCAGGGGTAGGCAGCGAGCAGTACTTC.